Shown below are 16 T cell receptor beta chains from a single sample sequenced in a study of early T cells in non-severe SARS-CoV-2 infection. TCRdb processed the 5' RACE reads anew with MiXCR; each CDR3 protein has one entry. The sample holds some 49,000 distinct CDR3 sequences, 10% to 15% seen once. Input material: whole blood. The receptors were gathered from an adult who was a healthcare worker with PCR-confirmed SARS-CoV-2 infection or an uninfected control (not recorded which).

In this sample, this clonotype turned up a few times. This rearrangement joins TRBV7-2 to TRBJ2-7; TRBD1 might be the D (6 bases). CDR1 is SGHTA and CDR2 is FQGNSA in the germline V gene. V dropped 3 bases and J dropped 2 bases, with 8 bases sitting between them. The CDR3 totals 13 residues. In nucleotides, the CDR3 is TGTGCCAGCAGCTTCTCAGGGGCCTACGAGCAGTACTTC. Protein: CASSFSGAYEQYF.

The CDR3 nucleotides read TGTGCCAGTCTAGCGGGAGGGCCGGGCTCCGAGCAGTACTTC. Amino acid sequence: CASLAGGPGSEQYF. The V call is TRBV7-2, the J call TRBJ2-7; TRBD2 matches at 12 bases. Unmatched junction bases numbered 9, after V lost 9 bases and J lost 6 bases. The CDR3 is 14 amino acids. The germline V gene encodes CDR1 SGHTA and CDR2 FQGNSA.

CDR3: CSARRDVSYEQYF. CDR3 bases: TGCAGTGCTCGCCGGGACGTATCCTACGAGCAGTACTTC. This chain links TRBV20-1 with TRBJ2-7; D may match TRBD1 or TRBD2 (5 bases each). The CDR3 totals 13 residues. The V gene's germline CDR1 is DFQATT and CDR2 SNEGSKA (reference sequence). Trimming took 5 bases from V and 1 from J, leaving 12 bases between them.

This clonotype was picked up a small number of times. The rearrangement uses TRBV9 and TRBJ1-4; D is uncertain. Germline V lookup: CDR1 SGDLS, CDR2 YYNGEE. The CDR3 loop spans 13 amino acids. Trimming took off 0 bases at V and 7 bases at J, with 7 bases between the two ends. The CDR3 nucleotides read TGTGCCAGCAGCGTAGCCCCCGGTGAAAAACTGTTTTTT. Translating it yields CASSVAPGEKLFF. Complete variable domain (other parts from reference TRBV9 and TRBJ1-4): DSGVTQTPKHLITATGQRVTLRCSPRSGDLSVYWYQQSLDQGLQFLIQYYNGEERAKGNILERFSAQQFPDLHSELNLSSLELGDSALYFCASSVAPGEKLFFGSGTQLSVL.

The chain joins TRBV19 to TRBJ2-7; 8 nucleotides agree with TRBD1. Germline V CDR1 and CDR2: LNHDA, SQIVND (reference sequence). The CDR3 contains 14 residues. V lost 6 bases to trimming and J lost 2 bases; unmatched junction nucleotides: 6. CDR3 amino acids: CASRLTDRAYEQYF. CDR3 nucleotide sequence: TGTGCCAGTAGACTCACGGACAGGGCCTACGAGCAGTACTTC.

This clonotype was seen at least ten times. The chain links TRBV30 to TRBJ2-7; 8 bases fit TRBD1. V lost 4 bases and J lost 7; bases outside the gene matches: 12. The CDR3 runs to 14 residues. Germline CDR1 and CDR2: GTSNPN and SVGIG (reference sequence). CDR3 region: CAWTGGTGNQEQYF. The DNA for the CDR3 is TGTGCCTGGACTGGAGGGACAGGAAATCAGGAGCAGTACTTC.

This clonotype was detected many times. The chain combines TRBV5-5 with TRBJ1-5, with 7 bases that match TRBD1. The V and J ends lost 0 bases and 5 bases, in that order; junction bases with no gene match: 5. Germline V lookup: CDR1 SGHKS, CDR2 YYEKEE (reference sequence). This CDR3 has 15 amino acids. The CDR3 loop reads CASSLEGQNHQPQHF. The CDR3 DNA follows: TGTGCCAGCAGCTTGGAGGGACAGAATCATCAGCCCCAGCATTTT. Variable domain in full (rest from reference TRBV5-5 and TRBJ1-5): DAGVTQSPTHLIKTRGQQVTLRCSPISGHKSVSWYQQVLGQGPQFIFQYYEKEERGRGNFPDRFSARQFPNYSSELNVNALLLGDSALYLCASSLEGQNHQPQHFGDGTRLSIL.

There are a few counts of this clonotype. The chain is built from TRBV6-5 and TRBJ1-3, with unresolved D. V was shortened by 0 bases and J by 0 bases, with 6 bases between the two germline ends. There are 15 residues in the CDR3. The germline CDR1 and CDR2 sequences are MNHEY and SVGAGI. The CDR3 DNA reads TGTGCCAGCAGTTACTCCTCCAGCTCTGGAAACACCATATATTTT. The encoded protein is CASSYSSSSGNTIYF.

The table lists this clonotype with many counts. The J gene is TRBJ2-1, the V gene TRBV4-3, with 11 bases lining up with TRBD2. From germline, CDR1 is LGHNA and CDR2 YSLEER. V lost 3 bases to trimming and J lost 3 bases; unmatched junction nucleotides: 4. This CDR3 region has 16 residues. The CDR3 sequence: CASSQEGLAVYNEQFF. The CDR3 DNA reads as TGCGCCAGCAGCCAGGAGGGACTAGCGGTCTACAATGAGCAGTTCTTC.

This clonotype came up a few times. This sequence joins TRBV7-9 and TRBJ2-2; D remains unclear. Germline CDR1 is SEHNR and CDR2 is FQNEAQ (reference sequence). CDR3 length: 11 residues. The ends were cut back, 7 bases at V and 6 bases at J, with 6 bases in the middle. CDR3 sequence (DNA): TGTGCCAGCAACCCCGCCGGGGAGCTGTTTTTT. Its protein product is CASNPAGELFF.

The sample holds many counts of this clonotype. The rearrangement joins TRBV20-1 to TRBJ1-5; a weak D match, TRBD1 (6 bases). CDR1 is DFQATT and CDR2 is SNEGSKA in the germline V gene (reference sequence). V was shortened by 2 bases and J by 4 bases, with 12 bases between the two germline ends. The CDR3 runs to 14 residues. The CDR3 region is CSARPSRGNQPQHF. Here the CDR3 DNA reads TGCAGTGCTAGACCATCCAGGGGAAATCAGCCCCAGCATTTT.

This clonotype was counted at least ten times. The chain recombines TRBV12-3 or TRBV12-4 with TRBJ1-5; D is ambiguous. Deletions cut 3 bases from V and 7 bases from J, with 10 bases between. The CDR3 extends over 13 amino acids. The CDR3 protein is CASSLGSGQPQHF. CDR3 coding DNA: TGTGCCAGCAGTTTGGGCAGCGGCCAGCCCCAGCATTTT.

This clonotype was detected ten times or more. CDR3 region: CASSKTDRGSTEAFF. The CDR3 DNA sequence: TGTGCCAGCAGCAAAACGGACAGGGGGAGCACTGAAGCTTTCTTT. V usage is TRBV7-8 and J usage is TRBJ1-1; 10 nucleotides match TRBD1. This CDR3 comprises 15 residues. CDR1 SGHVS and CDR2 FQNEAQ come from the germline V gene. V lost 5 bases, J lost 4 bases, and 7 bases stayed unmatched.

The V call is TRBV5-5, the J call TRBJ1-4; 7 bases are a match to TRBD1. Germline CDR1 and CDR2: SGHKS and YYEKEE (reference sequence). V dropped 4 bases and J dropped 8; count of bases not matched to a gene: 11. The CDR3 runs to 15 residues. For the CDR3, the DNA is TGTGCCAGCAGCCAGCCACAGGGGACGGGCGAAAAACTGTTTTTT. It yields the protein CASSQPQGTGEKLFF.

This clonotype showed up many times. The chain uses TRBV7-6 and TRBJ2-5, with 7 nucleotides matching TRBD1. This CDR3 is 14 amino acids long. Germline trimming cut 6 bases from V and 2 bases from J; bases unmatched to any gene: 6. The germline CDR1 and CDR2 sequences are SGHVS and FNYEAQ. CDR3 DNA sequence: TGTGCCAGCAGTTTCGGACAGGCACAAGAGACCCAGTACTTC. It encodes CASSFGQAQETQYF.

Here the CDR3 reads CASSGTGGNYGYTF. For the CDR3, the DNA is TGTGCCAGCAGCGGCACAGGGGGCAACTATGGCTACACCTTC. This chain connects TRBV7-3 to TRBJ1-2; 9 positions match TRBD1. Germline V gene data show CDR1 as SGHTA and CDR2 as FQGTGA. The V gene end was trimmed by 5 bases and the J gene end by 2 bases; junction bases not matched to a gene: 3. The CDR3 loop spans 14 amino acids.